These 32 T cell receptor beta chains came from one sample sequenced in a study of molecular identifiers for immune sequencing clone quantification. TCRdb processed the PCR reads anew with MiXCR; each CDR3 protein has one entry. The sample holds nearly 650,000 distinct CDR3 sequences; about 25% are singletons and the top ten take around 0.78%. The specimen was naive CD8+ T cells from blood, with Jurkat cell RNA spiked in. Specified subset: FACS-sorted CD8+CD4-CCR7+CD45RA+ naive T cells. These receptors all come from a human donor in good health. Some libraries in this study had Jurkat cell RNA spiked in.

This clonotype was observed once. This chain joins TRBV6-5 and TRBJ1-5, with 8 bases fitting TRBD1. The CDR3 covers 14 residues. Germline CDR1 MNHEY, CDR2 SVGAGI. V lost 4 bases and J lost 5; bases outside the gene matches: 4. The CDR3 DNA reads as TGTGCCAGCAGTTCGGAGACAGGGGATCAGCCCCAGCATTTT. Translated, it gives CASSSETGDQPQHF.

In this sample, this clonotype turned up many times. The V call is TRBV6-5, the J call TRBJ2-3, with 9 positions matching TRBD1. Trimming at V came to 10 bases and at J to 2 bases, leaving 7 bases not matched to a gene. This CDR3 is built from 14 residues. The V gene's germline CDR1 is MNHEY and CDR2 SVGAGI. The CDR3 loop is CATRTGANTDTQYF. The DNA for the CDR3 is TGTGCCACCCGGACAGGGGCGAACACAGATACGCAGTATTTT.

There are many counts of this clonotype. V is TRBV4-3 and J is TRBJ2-2, with D perhaps assigned TRBD1 or TRBD2 (5 bases each). V was shortened by 0 bases and J by 8 bases, with 13 bases between the two germline ends. CDR3 length equals 15 residues. Germline loops: CDR1 LGHNA, CDR2 YSLEER. The CDR3 is CASSQEPGRGGELFF. CDR3 sequence (DNA): TGCGCCAGCAGCCAAGAGCCGGGACGAGGGGGGGAGCTGTTTTTT.

This clonotype came up many times. In DNA form, the CDR3 reads TGTGCCAGCAGTGTGCGTAGATTGGACACTGAAGCTTTCTTT. Residues: CASSVRRLDTEAFF. This chain connects TRBV6-5 to TRBJ1-1; D not certain. Germline-derived CDR1 and CDR2 are MNHEY and SVGAGI. The V and J ends lost 5 bases and 3 bases respectively, with 13 bases between them. The CDR3 covers 14 residues.

The rearrangement joins TRBV13 to TRBJ2-7; 10 positions match TRBD2. Per germline, CDR1 PRHDT and CDR2 FYEKMQ (reference sequence). V was clipped by 5 bases and J by 7 bases; unmatched bases: 8. This CDR3 is built from 14 residues. The CDR3 is CASSVAVSGGEQYF. The CDR3 DNA sequence: TGTGCCAGCAGCGTAGCCGTTAGCGGGGGGGAGCAGTACTTC.

This clonotype was found many times. This chain uses TRBV7-9 with TRBJ2-7; D is ambiguous. Germline V gene sequence: CDR1 SEHNR, CDR2 FQNEAQ (reference sequence). The CDR3 is 14 amino acids. Between the trimmed V and J ends, which lost 5 bases and 0 bases, there was a span of 11 bases. In DNA form, the CDR3 reads TGTGCCAGCAGCCCGGGTTACAGCTCCTACGAGCAGTACTTC. It specifies CASSPGYSSYEQYF.

There are a few counts of this clonotype. V usage is TRBV9 and J usage is TRBJ2-7; weak D call: TRBD1 (6 bases). Trimming cost V 3 bases and J 4 bases, with 11 bases left between them. The CDR3 contains 13 residues. The germline V gene encodes CDR1 SGDLS and CDR2 YYNGEE. CDR3 bases: TGTGCCAGCAGCGCCTCGGACAGATACGAGCAGTACTTC. This codes for CASSASDRYEQYF.

This CDR3 reads CASSLSRPGLEQYF. The CDR3 DNA follows: TGTGCCAGCAGCTTAAGCAGGCCGGGGCTCGAGCAGTACTTC. The chain combines TRBV7-9 with TRBJ2-7; D is perhaps TRBD1 or TRBD2 (5 bases each). The CDR3 runs 14 residues. Trimming stripped 2 bases from V and 6 bases from J, with 14 bases between. Germline V gives CDR1 SEHNR, CDR2 FQNEAQ (reference sequence).

This clonotype has more than one count but fewer than ten. The chain carries TRBV11-2 and TRBJ2-7; 8 nucleotides align to TRBD2. The CDR3 is 15 amino acids. J gave up 6 bases and V 5 bases, and 12 bases lay outside the gene matches. From germline, CDR1 is SGHAT and CDR2 FQNNGV. The CDR3 coding sequence is TGTGCCAGCAGCCCCCGAGGGGTAGCGGGGATCGAGCAGTACTTC. Translated: CASSPRGVAGIEQYF.

The V gene is TRBV20-1, the J gene TRBJ2-7; 7 nucleotides match TRBD2. Trimming at V came to 1 base and at J to 3 bases, leaving 12 bases not matched to a gene. This CDR3 region has 16 residues. Germline lookup yields CDR1 DFQATT and CDR2 SNEGSKA (reference sequence). The CDR3: CSARAWSLAEFYEQYF. CDR3 bases: TGCAGTGCTAGAGCCTGGTCGCTAGCGGAGTTCTACGAGCAGTACTTC.

This clonotype turned up a few times. The genes are TRBV4-1 and TRBJ1-1; D uncertain. V gave up 0 bases and J gave up 5 bases, with 13 bases separating them. There are 15 residues in the CDR3. Germline CDR1 reads MGHRA; CDR2 reads YSYEKL. CDR3 sequence reads: CASSQDRGARTEAFF. The DNA for the CDR3 is TGCGCCAGCAGCCAAGATCGGGGTGCTCGTACTGAAGCTTTCTTT.

This clonotype was picked up many times. V gene TRBV12-3 or TRBV12-4 combines with J gene TRBJ2-3; D is unclear. V was clipped by 2 bases and J by 0 bases, with 6 bases between them. This CDR3 has 14 amino acids. DNA of the CDR3: TGTGCCAGCAGTTTACGACACAGCACAGATACGCAGTATTTT. Its translation: CASSLRHSTDTQYF.

The chain is built from TRBV4-3 and TRBJ1-6; D remains ambiguous. V was clipped by 1 base and J by 8 bases, with 12 bases between them. The germline V gene has CDR1 LGHNA and CDR2 YSLEER. The CDR3 has 15 residues. The CDR3 nucleotides read TGCGCCAGCAGCCAAGTCTCAACCGGGTATTCACCCCTCCACTTT. This sequence encodes CASSQVSTGYSPLHF.

This clonotype was observed many times. CDR3 sequence reads: CASRQVHEQYF. In DNA, the CDR3 is TGTGCCAGCAGGCAGGTCCACGAGCAGTACTTC. This chain connects TRBV6-2 or TRBV6-3 to TRBJ2-7, with D uncertain. CDR3 length: 11 residues. The germline V gene encodes CDR1 MNHEY and CDR2 SVGEGT. Trimming cost V 6 bases and J 5 bases, with 8 bases left between them.

The chain joins TRBV2 to TRBJ1-1; D unclear. This CDR3 contains 16 residues. The germline CDR1 and CDR2 sequences are SNHLY and FYNNEI. Trimming cost V 2 bases and J 2 bases, with 15 bases left between them. The CDR3 is CASSERVTASNTEAFF. The CDR3 nucleotides read TGTGCCAGCAGTGAAAGGGTCACAGCCAGCAACACTGAAGCTTTCTTT.

This clonotype was picked up many times. The V and J genes are TRBV20-1 and TRBJ1-1, with D possibly being TRBD1 (5 bases). Trimming pared 3 bases from V and 3 bases from J, leaving 11 bases between. Germline V CDR1 and CDR2: DFQATT, SNEGSKA (reference sequence). CDR3 length: 13 amino acids. This CDR3 is CSARRAGYTEAFF. In DNA form, the CDR3 reads TGCAGTGCTAGGAGGGCAGGGTACACTGAAGCTTTCTTT.

This chain connects TRBV6-1 to TRBJ2-7, with 7 bases identical to TRBD2. The germline CDR1 and CDR2 sequences are MNHNS and SASEGT. The CDR3 is 18 residues long. With V trimmed by 0 bases and J by 4 bases, 15 bases remained unmatched. In DNA, the CDR3 is TGTGCCAGCAGTGAAGCTGATTGGCGGGCTCGGGGAGGGTACGAGCAGTACTTC. Translated, it gives CASSEADWRARGGYEQYF.

This clonotype was counted between two and nine times. The chain is built from TRBV27 and TRBJ2-2; no clear D gene. Trimming took 6 bases from V and 6 from J, leaving 14 bases between them. This CDR3 contains 14 residues. CDR1 is MNHEY, CDR2 SMNVEV, per germline (reference sequence). CDR3 sequence reads: CASSKTTAAGELFF. DNA for the CDR3: TGTGCCAGCAGCAAAACCACGGCGGCCGGGGAGCTGTTTTTT.

The sample holds many counts of this clonotype. The J gene is TRBJ1-5, the V gene TRBV7-2, with 9 bases fitting TRBD1. V lost 4 bases and J lost 2; bases outside the gene matches: 3. The CDR3 spans 15 residues. Germline V lookup: CDR1 SGHTA, CDR2 FQGNSA. CDR3 sequence: CASSSDRGGNQPQHF. The CDR3 DNA follows: TGTGCCAGCAGCTCGGACAGGGGAGGCAATCAGCCCCAGCATTTT.

This clonotype was detected once. A read error may be the cause here, since a much bigger clone is one base away. The CDR3 nucleotides read TGTGCCAACAGGATGACAGGGACCGGGGAGCTGTTTTTT. Its protein product is CANRMTGTGELFF. The genes are TRBV6-5 and TRBJ2-2; 7 bases are a match to TRBD1. There are 13 residues in the CDR3. V dropped 10 bases and J dropped 5; count of bases not matched to a gene: 7. From germline, CDR1 is MNHEY and CDR2 SVGAGI.

This chain uses TRBV9 with TRBJ2-5; 7 nucleotides match TRBD2. The junction had 9 bases not matched to a gene; V was cut back by 2 bases and J by 5 bases. CDR1 SGDLS and CDR2 YYNGEE come from the germline V gene. The CDR3 loop spans 15 amino acids. The CDR3 loop is CASSVGGTAGETQYF. DNA for the CDR3: TGTGCCAGCAGCGTGGGGGGGACCGCTGGGGAGACCCAGTACTTC.

This clonotype appeared a few times. J is TRBJ1-1 and V is TRBV19; possible D gene TRBD1, 5 bases. V was shortened by 3 bases and J by 5 bases, with 10 bases between the two germline ends. The CDR3 has 13 residues. Germline V gives CDR1 LNHDA, CDR2 SQIVND (reference sequence). CDR3 residues: CASSISRETEAFF. The CDR3 DNA reads as TGTGCCAGTAGTATTAGCAGGGAAACTGAAGCTTTCTTT.

Regarding this clonotype: Germline and junction disagree at one end, which may indicate a read error. CDR3 in amino acids: CASSLAGTPTSLTNENLFF. The CDR3 DNA sequence: TGTGCCAGCTCACTAGCGGGAACCCCAACTTCATTGACGAATGAAAACCTGTTTTTT. The V gene is TRBV18, the J gene TRBJ1-4; D is uncertain. Germline V CDR1 and CDR2: KGHSH, LQKENI. The CDR3 has 19 residues.

Of note for this clonotype: This may be a read error, as it is one base from a much larger clone. The chain employs TRBV5-1 and TRBJ2-7, with 7 bases aligning to TRBD1. The CDR3 length is 16 residues. With 4 bases clipped from V and 3 bases from J, the junction kept 13 bases outside the gene matches. In germline, CDR1 is SGHRS, CDR2 YFSETQ. CDR3 DNA: TGCGCCAGCAGCACAAGACGACAGGGTCTAGACTACGAGCAGTACTTC. Its protein is CASSTRRQGLDYEQYF.

A few counts support this clonotype. The CDR3 is CASSVGGNSPLHF. The CDR3 DNA reads as TGTGCCAGCAGCGTAGGAGGTAATTCACCCCTCCACTTT. J is TRBJ1-6 and V is TRBV9; D gene uncertain. V dropped 0 bases and J dropped 6 bases, with 4 bases sitting between them. CDR3 size: 13 residues. In germline, CDR1 is SGDLS, CDR2 YYNGEE. The full variable domain, in which reference TRBV9 and TRBJ1-6 provide the parts outside the CDR3, is DSGVTQTPKHLITATGQRVTLRCSPRSGDLSVYWYQQSLDQGLQFLIQYYNGEERAKGNILERFSAQQFPDLHSELNLSSLELGDSALYFCASSVGGNSPLHFGNGTRLTVT.

There are a few counts of this clonotype. This chain connects TRBV27 to TRBJ2-2, with 8 bases matching TRBD2. Germline trimming cut 5 bases from V and 1 base from J; bases unmatched to any gene: 6. CDR3 length: 16 amino acids. From germline, CDR1 is MNHEY and CDR2 SMNVEV (reference sequence). The CDR3 spells CASSPPGLGNTGELFF. The CDR3 DNA follows: TGTGCCAGCAGTCCACCGGGACTAGGGAACACCGGGGAGCTGTTTTTT.

The J gene is TRBJ2-7, the V gene TRBV6-5; D possibly corresponds to TRBD2 (7 bases). Germline V CDR1 and CDR2: MNHEY, SVGAGI. Trimming left V 2 bases short and J 6 bases short, with 8 bases between. The CDR3 loop spans 12 amino acids. The CDR3 sequence is CASSYGGAEQYF. The CDR3 nucleotides read TGTGCCAGCAGTTACGGGGGGGCCGAGCAGTACTTC.

This clonotype was counted between two and nine times. The CDR3 protein is CASSAGSGHYGYTF. The CDR3 DNA follows: TGTGCCAGCAGTGCAGGGAGCGGCCACTATGGCTACACCTTC. The J gene is TRBJ1-2, the V gene TRBV28, with D perhaps TRBD1 (5 bases). CDR1 is MDHEN and CDR2 is SYDVKM in the germline V gene. This CDR3 contains 14 residues. V gave up 5 bases and J gave up 3 bases, with 13 bases separating them.

This clonotype was seen a handful of times. The gene calls are TRBV4-2 and TRBJ1-5, with 7 bases identical to TRBD1. The V gene's germline CDR1 is LGHNA and CDR2 YNFKEQ. The CDR3 loop spans 16 amino acids. With 0 bases clipped from V and 3 bases from J, the junction kept 5 bases outside the gene matches. The CDR3 bases are TGTGCCAGCAGCCAAGATCGGACAGGAATCAATCAGCCCCAGCATTTT. Its translation is CASSQDRTGINQPQHF.

On this clonotype: At one boundary the junction diverges from the germline segment, which might be a read error. This chain connects TRBV9 to TRBJ2-5, with TRBD2 matching over 9 bases. Germline V gene sequence: CDR1 SGDLS, CDR2 YYNGEE. This CDR3 has 15 residues. This chain's CDR3 is CASGVLAGVQETQYF. In DNA, the CDR3 is TGTGCCAGCGGCGTATTAGCGGGGGTCCAGGAGACCCAGTACTTC.

The rearrangement links TRBV11-2 to TRBJ2-7; 7 nucleotides agree with TRBD1. The CDR3 is 15 amino acids. Trimming removed 0 bases from V and 8 bases from J; junction bases left unmatched: 10. Looked up from germline, CDR1 is SGHAT and CDR2 is FQNNGV. CDR3 amino acids: CASSLEGAGGYKQYF. In nucleotides, the CDR3 is TGTGCCAGCAGCTTAGAAGGGGCAGGGGGATACAAGCAGTACTTC.

With respect to this clonotype: Possible read error: a much larger clone is one base away. The J gene is TRBJ2-2, the V gene TRBV7-9, with TRBD1 matching over 8 bases. The CDR3 covers 16 residues. CDR1 and CDR2 (germline): SEHNR, FQNEAQ (reference sequence). The CDR3 sequence: CASSSRQGLDTGEPFF. CDR3 nucleotides: TGTGCCAGCAGTTCTCGACAGGGGTTGGACACCGGGGAGCCGTTTTTT. Together with reference TRBV7-9 and TRBJ2-2, the CDR3 gives the full variable domain: DTGVSQNPRHKITKRGQNVTFRCDPISEHNRLYWYRQTLGQGPEFLTYFQNEAQLEKSRLLSDRFSAERPKGSFSTLEIQRTEQGDSAMYLCASSSRQGLDTGEPFFGEGSRLTVL.